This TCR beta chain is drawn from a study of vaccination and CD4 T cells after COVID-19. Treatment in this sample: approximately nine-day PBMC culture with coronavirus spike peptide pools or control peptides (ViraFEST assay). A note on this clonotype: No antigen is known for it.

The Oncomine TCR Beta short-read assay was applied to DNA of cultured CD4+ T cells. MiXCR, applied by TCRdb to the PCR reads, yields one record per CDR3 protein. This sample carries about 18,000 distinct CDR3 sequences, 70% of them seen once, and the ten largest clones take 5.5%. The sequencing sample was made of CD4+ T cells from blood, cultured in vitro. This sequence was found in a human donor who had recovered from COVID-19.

The CDR3 DNA sequence: TGCGCCAGGGACAGGGGCATTTCACCCCTCCACTTT. Encoded protein: CARDRGISPLHF. This rearrangement joins TRBV10-1 to TRBJ1-6; 9 bases map to TRBD1. The CDR3 covers 12 residues. From germline, CDR1 is WNHNN and CDR2 SYGVQD (reference sequence). The junction had 3 bases not matched to a gene; V was cut back by 9 bases and J by 9 bases.